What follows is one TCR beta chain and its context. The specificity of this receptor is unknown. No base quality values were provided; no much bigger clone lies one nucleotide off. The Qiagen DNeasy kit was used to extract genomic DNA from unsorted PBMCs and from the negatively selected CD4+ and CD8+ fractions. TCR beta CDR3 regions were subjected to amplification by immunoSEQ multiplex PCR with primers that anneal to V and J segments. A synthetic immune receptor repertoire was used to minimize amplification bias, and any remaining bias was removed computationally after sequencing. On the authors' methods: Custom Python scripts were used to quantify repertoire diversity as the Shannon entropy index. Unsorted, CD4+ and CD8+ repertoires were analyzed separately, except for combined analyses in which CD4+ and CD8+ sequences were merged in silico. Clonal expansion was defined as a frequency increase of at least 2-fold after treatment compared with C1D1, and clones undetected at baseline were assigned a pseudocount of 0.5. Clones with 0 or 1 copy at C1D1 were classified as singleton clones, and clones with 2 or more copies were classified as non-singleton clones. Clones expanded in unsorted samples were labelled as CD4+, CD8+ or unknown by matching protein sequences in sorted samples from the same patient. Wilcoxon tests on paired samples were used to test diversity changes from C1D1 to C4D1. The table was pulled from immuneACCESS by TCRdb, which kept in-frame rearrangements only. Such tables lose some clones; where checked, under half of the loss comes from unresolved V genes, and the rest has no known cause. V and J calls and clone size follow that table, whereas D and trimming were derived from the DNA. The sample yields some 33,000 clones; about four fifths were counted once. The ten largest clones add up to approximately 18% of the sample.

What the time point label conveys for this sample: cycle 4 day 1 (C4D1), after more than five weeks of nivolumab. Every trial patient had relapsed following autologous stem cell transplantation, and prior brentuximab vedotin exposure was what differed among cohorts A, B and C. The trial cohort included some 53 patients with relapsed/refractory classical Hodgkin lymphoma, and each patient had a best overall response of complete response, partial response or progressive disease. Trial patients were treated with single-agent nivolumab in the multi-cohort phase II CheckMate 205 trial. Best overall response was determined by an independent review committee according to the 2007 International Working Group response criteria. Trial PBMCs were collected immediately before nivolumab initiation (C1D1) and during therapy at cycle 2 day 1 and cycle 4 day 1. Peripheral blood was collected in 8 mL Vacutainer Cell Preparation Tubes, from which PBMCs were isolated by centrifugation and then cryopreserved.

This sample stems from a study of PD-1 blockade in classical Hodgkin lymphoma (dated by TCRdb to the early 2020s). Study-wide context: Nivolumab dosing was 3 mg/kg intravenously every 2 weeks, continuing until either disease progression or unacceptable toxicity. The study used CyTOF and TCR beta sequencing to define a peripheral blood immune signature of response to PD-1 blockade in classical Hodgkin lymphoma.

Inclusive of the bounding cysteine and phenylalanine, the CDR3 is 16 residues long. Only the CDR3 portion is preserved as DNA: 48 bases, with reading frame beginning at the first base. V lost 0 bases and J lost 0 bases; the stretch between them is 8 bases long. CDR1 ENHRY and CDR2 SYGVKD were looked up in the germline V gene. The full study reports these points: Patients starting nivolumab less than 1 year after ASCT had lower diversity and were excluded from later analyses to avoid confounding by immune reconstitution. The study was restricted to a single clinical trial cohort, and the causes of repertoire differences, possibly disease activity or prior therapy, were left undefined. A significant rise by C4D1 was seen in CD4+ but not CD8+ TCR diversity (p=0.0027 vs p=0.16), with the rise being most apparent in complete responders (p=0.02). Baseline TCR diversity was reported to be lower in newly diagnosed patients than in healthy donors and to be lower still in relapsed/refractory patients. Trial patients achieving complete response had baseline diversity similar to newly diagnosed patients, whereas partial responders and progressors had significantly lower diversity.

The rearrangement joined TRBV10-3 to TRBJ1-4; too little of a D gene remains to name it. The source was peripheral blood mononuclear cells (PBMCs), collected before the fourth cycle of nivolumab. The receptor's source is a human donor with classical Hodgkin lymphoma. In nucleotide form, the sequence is TGTGCCATCAGTGAGTCGACGTCAGCAACTAATGAAAAACTGTTTTTT. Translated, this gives CAISESTSATNEKLFF.